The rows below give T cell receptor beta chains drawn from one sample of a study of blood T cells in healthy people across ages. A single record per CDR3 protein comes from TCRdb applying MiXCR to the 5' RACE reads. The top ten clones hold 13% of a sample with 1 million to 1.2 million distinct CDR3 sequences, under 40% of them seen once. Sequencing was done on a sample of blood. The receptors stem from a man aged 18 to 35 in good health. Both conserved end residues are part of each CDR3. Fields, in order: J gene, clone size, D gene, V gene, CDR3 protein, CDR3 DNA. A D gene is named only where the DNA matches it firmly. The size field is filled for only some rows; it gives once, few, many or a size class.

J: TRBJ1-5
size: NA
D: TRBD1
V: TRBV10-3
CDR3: CAISDGTGSNQPQHF
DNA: TGTGCCATCAGCGATGGGACAGGGAGCAATCAGCCCCAGCATTTT

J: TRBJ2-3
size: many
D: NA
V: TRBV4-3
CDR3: CASSQSRATDTQYF
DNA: TGCGCCAGCAGCCAGTCGCGGGCCACAGATACGCAGTATTTT

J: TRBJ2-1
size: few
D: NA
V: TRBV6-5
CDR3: CASQGGTENEQFF
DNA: TGTGCCAGCCAGGGGGGCACAGAGAATGAGCAGTTCTTC

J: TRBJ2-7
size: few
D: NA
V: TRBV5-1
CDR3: CASSLETGSYNEQYF
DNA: TGCGCCAGCAGCTTGGAGACGGGCTCCTACAATGAGCAGTACTTC

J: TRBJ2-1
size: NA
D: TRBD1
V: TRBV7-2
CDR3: CASTKAGGAVNEQFF
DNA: TGTGCCAGCACAAAAGCAGGGGGCGCTGTCAATGAGCAGTTCTTC

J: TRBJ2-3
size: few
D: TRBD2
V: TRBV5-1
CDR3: CASSWTSGVADTQYF
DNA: TGCGCCAGCAGCTGGACTAGCGGGGTGGCAGATACGCAGTATTTT

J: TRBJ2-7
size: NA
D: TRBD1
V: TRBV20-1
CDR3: CSARGQGFVDEQYF
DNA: TGCAGTGCTAGAGGACAGGGGTTCGTGGACGAGCAGTACTTC

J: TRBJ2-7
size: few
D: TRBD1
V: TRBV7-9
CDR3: CASSLAFGDRVEQYF
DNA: TGTGCCAGCAGCTTAGCCTTTGGAGACAGGGTCGAGCAGTACTTC

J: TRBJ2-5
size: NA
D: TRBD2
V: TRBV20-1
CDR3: CSARAGGAGETQYF
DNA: TGCAGTGCTAGGGCCGGGGGGGCCGGTGAGACCCAGTACTTC

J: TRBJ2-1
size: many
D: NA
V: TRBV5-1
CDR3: CASSTGPAGNEQFF
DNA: TGCGCCAGCAGCACGGGACCAGCGGGCAATGAGCAGTTCTTC

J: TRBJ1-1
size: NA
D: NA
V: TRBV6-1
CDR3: CASSGPSRENTEAFF
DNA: TGTGCCAGCAGTGGCCCTTCCAGGGAGAACACTGAAGCTTTCTTT

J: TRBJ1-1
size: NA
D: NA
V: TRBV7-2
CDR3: CASSPFGANTEAFF
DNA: TGTGCCAGCAGCCCATTCGGGGCTAACACTGAAGCTTTCTTT

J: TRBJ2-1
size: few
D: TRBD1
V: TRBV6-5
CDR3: CASSYLRLDRGSYNEQFF
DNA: TGTGCCAGCAGTTACCTACGCCTCGACAGGGGCTCCTACAATGAGCAGTTCTTC

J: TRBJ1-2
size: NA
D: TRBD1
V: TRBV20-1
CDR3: CSAKGAGGAHGYTF
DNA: TGCAGTGCCAAAGGAGCAGGGGGCGCCCATGGCTACACCTTC

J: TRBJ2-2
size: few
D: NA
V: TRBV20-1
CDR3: CSARDGANTGELFF
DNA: TGCAGTGCTAGAGATGGTGCGAACACCGGGGAGCTGTTTTTT

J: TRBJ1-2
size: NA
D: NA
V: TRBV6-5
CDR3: CASSYTRRCGYTF
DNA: TGTGCCAGCAGTTACACCCGAAGGTGCGGCTACACCTTC

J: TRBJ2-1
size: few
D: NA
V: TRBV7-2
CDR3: CASSPWDSYNEQFF
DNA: TGTGCCAGCAGCCCATGGGACTCCTACAATGAGCAGTTCTTC

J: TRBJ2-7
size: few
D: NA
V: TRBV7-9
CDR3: CASSLAQRSYFEDEQYF
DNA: TGTGCCAGCAGCTTAGCGCAGAGGTCATATTTCGAAGACGAGCAGTACTTC

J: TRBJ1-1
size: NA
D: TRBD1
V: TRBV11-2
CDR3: CASSPWGQGDTEAFF
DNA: TGTGCCAGCAGCCCATGGGGACAGGGGGACACTGAAGCTTTCTTT

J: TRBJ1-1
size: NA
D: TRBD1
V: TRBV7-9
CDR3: CASSQGQGGHTKAFF
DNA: TGTGCCAGCAGTCAGGGACAGGGCGGGCACACTAAAGCTTTCTTT

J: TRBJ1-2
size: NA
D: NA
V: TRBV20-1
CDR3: CSARDTGTYGYTF
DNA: TGCAGTGCTAGAGACACAGGGACCTATGGCTACACCTTC

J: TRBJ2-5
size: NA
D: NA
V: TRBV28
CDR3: CASTVVGRETQYF
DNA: TGTGCCAGCACTGTGGTGGGTAGAGAGACCCAGTACTTC

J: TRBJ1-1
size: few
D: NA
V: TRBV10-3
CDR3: CAIRRGSTEAFF
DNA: TGTGCCATCAGAAGGGGAAGCACTGAAGCTTTCTTT

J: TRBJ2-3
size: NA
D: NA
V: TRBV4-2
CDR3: CASSQDGRVATDTQYF
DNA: TGTGCCAGCAGCCAAGATGGGCGAGTAGCAACAGATACGCAGTATTTT

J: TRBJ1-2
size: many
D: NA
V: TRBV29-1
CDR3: CSVEGDGYTF
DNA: TGCAGCGTTGAAGGGGATGGCTACACCTTC

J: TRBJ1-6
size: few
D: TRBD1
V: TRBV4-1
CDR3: CASSQVNRGFYSPLHF
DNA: TGCGCCAGCAGCCAAGTCAACAGGGGGTTCTATTCACCCCTCCACTTT

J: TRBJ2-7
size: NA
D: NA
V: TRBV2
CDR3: CASSDPNNEQYF
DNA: TGTGCCAGCAGTGATCCCAACAATGAGCAGTACTTC